Listed below are T cell receptor beta chains from one sample, sequenced in a study of OX40 agonist ivuxolimab in advanced cancers. TCRdb's table, derived via immunoSEQ multiplex PCR, lists solely in-frame clones and lacks some. The sample includes roughly 67,000 clones, 75% to 85% of them seen just once. The sequenced sample was CD4+ or CD8+ T cells sorted from blood, obtained in a trial of the OX40 agonist ivuxolimab. Receptors were obtained from an adult with an advanced solid tumor such as melanoma, head and neck, liver or kidney cancer. Both conserved end residues are part of each CDR3. The D gene is left open where the match is weak. Only some rows state a clone size, as once, few, many or a class for expanded clones.

j_call,v_call,clone_size,d_call,cdr3_nt,cdr3_aa
TRBJ2-4,TRBV4-1,.,TRBD2,TGCGCCAGCAGCCAAGGGATGCCGGGAGGGGACATTCAGTACTTC,CASSQGMPGGDIQYF
TRBJ2-2,TRBV19,.,TRBD1,TGTGCCAGTAGGATATCCCCAACAGGGGTAGCCGGGGAGCTGTTTTTT,CASRISPTGVAGELFF
TRBJ1-5,TRBV6-5,.,.,TGTGCCAGCAGTTACTCTTACAGGCATAGCAATCAGCCCCAGCATTTT,CASSYSYRHSNQPQHF
TRBJ2-3,TRBV6-6,once,.,TGTGCCAGCAGGAAAGGGGATACGCAGTATTTT,CASRKGDTQYF
TRBJ2-3,TRBV29-1,.,TRBD2,TGCAGCGGAACTAGCGGGAGGGCCGGGGATACGCAGTATTTT,CSGTSGRAGDTQYF
TRBJ2-2,TRBV10-2,.,TRBD2,TGCGCCAGCAGCGACCGGACTAGCGGGAAGCCCACCGGGGAGCTGTTTTTT,CASSDRTSGKPTGELFF
TRBJ2-7,TRBV7-2,.,TRBD2,TGTGCCAGCAGCTTGAGCGGGAGTGTCCACGAGCAGTACTTC,CASSLSGSVHEQYF
TRBJ2-5,TRBV10-3,.,TRBD2,TGTGCCATCAGTGAGCCTGGGACTAGCGGGACCTACCAAGAGACCCAGTACTTC,CAISEPGTSGTYQETQYF
TRBJ2-7,TRBV11-2,.,.,TGTGCCAGCAGCTTATCCTCCGGAGGGGGCGTTAGTCTCTACGAGCAGTACTTC,CASSLSSGGGVSLYEQYF
TRBJ2-5,TRBV5-1,once,.,TGCGCCAGCAGCTTAAACACTCAAGAGACCCAGTACTTC,CASSLNTQETQYF
TRBJ2-3,TRBV15,.,TRBD2,TGTGCCACCAGCAGAAGAAGCGGGGGCACAGATACGCAGTATTTT,CATSRRSGGTDTQYF
TRBJ2-3,TRBV5-4,once,.,TGTGCCAGCAGCTTTGGAGGCAGTGGTTCAGATACGCAGTATTTT,CASSFGGSGSDTQYF
TRBJ2-1,TRBV29-1,.,.,TGCAGCGCCGGACTGGTCTATGAGCAGTTCTTC,CSAGLVYEQFF
TRBJ2-7,TRBV6-5,.,.,TGTGCCAGCAGTTACTCGCAGGGGATTGCCTACGAGCAGTACTTC,CASSYSQGIAYEQYF
TRBJ2-7,TRBV21-1,.,.,TGTGCCATCGAGCCTAGGACTAGCGGATACTACGAGCAGTACTTC,CAIEPRTSGYYEQYF
TRBJ2-5,TRBV5-1,.,.,TGCGCCAGCAGCTTGGAGGGGAACCAAGAGACCCAGTACTTC,CASSLEGNQETQYF
TRBJ2-6,TRBV5-1,.,.,TGCGCCAGCAGCTTGGTTATCTCTGGGGCCAACGTCCTGACTTTC,CASSLVISGANVLTF
TRBJ2-7,TRBV18,once,TRBD2,TGTGCCAGCTCGCTAGCGGGAGGAGAGCAGTACTTC,CASSLAGGEQYF
TRBJ2-7,TRBV10-3,.,.,TGTGCCATCGGGGGGACTGGCTCCTACGAGCAGTACTTC,CAIGGTGSYEQYF
TRBJ2-3,TRBV7-2,.,.,TGTGCCAGCAGCCTTAGTCGTGGTGGTCTCGGGAGCACAGATACGCAGTATTTT,CASSLSRGGLGSTDTQYF
TRBJ2-3,TRBV28,.,TRBD2,TGTGCCAGCAGTGCCGGGACTAGTAATACGCAGTATTTT,CASSAGTSNTQYF
TRBJ2-7,TRBV6-5,.,TRBD1,TGTGCCAGCAGACGCGGGACAGGGGCCTACGAGCAGTACTTC,CASRRGTGAYEQYF
TRBJ2-3,TRBV10-3,.,.,TGTGCCATCAGTGAGTTGGGGATTCGCACAGATACGCAGTATTTT,CAISELGIRTDTQYF
TRBJ1-1,TRBV5-4,.,.,TGTGCCAGCAGCTTGGGCCCCCCCGGCAGGGCGGCGACTGAAGCTTTCTTT,CASSLGPPGRAATEAFF
TRBJ2-4,TRBV7-2,once,TRBD1,TGTGCCAGCAGCCACCGGGACAGGGGGAACATTCAGTACTTC,CASSHRDRGNIQYF
TRBJ1-2,TRBV29-1,.,.,TGCAGCGCCTTCGGCGATGGCTACACCTTC,CSAFGDGYTF
TRBJ2-7,TRBV10-3,.,TRBD1,TGTGCCATGACGCCCGACAGGGCGAGCGAGCAGTACTTC,CAMTPDRASEQYF
TRBJ2-3,TRBV5-4,.,TRBD2,TGTGCCAGCAGCCGGACTAGCGGAGACACAGATACGCAGTATTTT,CASSRTSGDTDTQYF
TRBJ2-1,TRBV18,.,TRBD2,TGTGCCAGCTCACCAGGAGGCGGGAGGGACGGGAATGAGCAGTTCTTC,CASSPGGGRDGNEQFF
TRBJ1-6,TRBV30,.,TRBD1,TGTGCCTGGAGTGGACGACGACAGGGAGGTTCACCCCTCCACTTT,CAWSGRRQGGSPLHF
TRBJ2-7,TRBV5-4,.,.,TGTGCCAGCAGCAAACTTGGGGAGAGTTACGAGCAGTACTTC,CASSKLGESYEQYF
TRBJ1-5,TRBV29-1,.,.,TGCAGCGTAAGTACAGGGACCTATAGCAATCAGCCCCAGCATTTT,CSVSTGTYSNQPQHF
TRBJ2-5,TRBV5-8,.,.,TGTGCCAGCAGCTTGGGCCCAGGGGAAACGGAGACCCAGTACTTC,CASSLGPGETETQYF
TRBJ2-3,TRBV19,.,.,TGTGCCAGTAGTTTAAGGGATGACACAGATACGCAGTATTTT,CASSLRDDTDTQYF
TRBJ2-1,TRBV7-7,.,.,TGTGCTAGCAGCTTAGCTATAGGCGATGAGCAGTTCTTC,CASSLAIGDEQFF
TRBJ2-7,TRBV5-1,.,TRBD1,TGCGCCAGCAGATCAGGGGGCGCAAGCGTATACGAGCAGTACTTC,CASRSGGASVYEQYF
TRBJ2-7,TRBV30,.,TRBD1,TGTGCCTGGAGTGTACAGGGGGCCTACGAGCAGTACTTC,CAWSVQGAYEQYF
TRBJ2-3,TRBV15,once,TRBD1,TGTGCCACCAGCAGAGATCCGGGACAGAACACAGATACGCAGTATTTT,CATSRDPGQNTDTQYF
TRBJ2-7,TRBV7-2,.,.,TGTGCCAGCAGCTTAGCCTCCCACCACCACGAGCAGTACTTC,CASSLASHHHEQYF
TRBJ2-7,TRBV27,.,.,TGTGCCAGCAGTTTATTTCGGGCCGAGCAGTACTTC,CASSLFRAEQYF
TRBJ1-2,TRBV6-1,.,.,TGTGCCAGCCACCGATATGGCTACACCTTC,CASHRYGYTF
TRBJ2-7,TRBV29-1,.,.,TGCAGCGTTGAGGCTGCCTACGAGCAGTACTTC,CSVEAAYEQYF
TRBJ2-5,TRBV19,.,.,TGTGCCAGTAGTATGGGGCAGGACCAAGAGACCCAGTACTTC,CASSMGQDQETQYF
TRBJ1-4,TRBV2,.,.,TGTGCCAGCAGCGGACGGGCGGAAAAACTGTTTTTT,CASSGRAEKLFF
TRBJ2-5,TRBV7-9,.,.,TGTGCCAGCAGCTTAGATTTAACTAGAAAAGAGACCCAGTACTTC,CASSLDLTRKETQYF
TRBJ2-7,TRBV9,.,TRBD1,TGTGCCAGCAGCGGGACCGGGACAGAACCCTACGAGCAGTACTTC,CASSGTGTEPYEQYF
TRBJ2-7,TRBV19,.,.,TGTGCCAGTAGGGGGGGTACCGATAGCTCCTACGAGCAGTACTTC,CASRGGTDSSYEQYF
TRBJ2-7,TRBV5-1,.,TRBD2,TGCGCCAGCAGCTTGGCCGGGACTAGCGGATCAGAGCAGTACTTC,CASSLAGTSGSEQYF
TRBJ2-1,TRBV5-1,few,.,TGCGCCAGCAGCTTGGTGGGTGGGGATGTCAATGAGCAGTTCTTC,CASSLVGGDVNEQFF
TRBJ2-5,TRBV5-1,once,TRBD2,TGCGCCAGCAGCTTGGGGACTAGCGGACCCTGGGGAAAAGAGACCCAGTACTTC,CASSLGTSGPWGKETQYF
TRBJ1-1,TRBV28,.,.,TGTGCCAGCAGTTCTACAGGGACCGCTGAAGCTTTCTTT,CASSSTGTAEAFF